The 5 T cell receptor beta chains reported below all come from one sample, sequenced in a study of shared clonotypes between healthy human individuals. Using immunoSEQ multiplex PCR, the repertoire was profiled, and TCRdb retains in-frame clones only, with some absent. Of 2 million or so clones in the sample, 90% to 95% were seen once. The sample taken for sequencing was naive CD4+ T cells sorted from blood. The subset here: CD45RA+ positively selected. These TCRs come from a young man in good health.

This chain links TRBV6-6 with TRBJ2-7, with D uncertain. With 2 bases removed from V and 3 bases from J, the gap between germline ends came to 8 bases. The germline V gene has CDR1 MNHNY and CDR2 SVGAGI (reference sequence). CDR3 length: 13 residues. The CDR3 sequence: CASSYLSNYEQYF. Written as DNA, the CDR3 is TGTGCCAGCAGTTACCTCTCAAACTACGAGCAGTACTTC.

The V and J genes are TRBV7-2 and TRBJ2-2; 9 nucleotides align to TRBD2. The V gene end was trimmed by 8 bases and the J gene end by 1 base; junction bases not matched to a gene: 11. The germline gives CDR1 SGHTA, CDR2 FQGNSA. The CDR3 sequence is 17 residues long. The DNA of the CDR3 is TGTGCCAGCGACCCAGGGACGCGGGGGGGGAACACCGGGGAGCTGTTTTTT. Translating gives CASDPGTRGGNTGELFF.

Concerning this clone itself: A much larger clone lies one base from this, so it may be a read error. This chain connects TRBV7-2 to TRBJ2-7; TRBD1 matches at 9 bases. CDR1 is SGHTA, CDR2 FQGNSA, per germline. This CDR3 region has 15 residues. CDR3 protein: CASSPLQGAIHEQHF. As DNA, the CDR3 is TGTGCCAGCAGCCCGCTACAGGGGGCGATCCACGAGCAGCACTTC.

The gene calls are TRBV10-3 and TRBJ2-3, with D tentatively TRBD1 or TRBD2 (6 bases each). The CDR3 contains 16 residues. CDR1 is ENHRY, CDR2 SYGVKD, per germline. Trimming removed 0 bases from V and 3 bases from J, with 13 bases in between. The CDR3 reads CAISESEGGLTDTQYF. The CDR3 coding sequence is TGTGCCATCAGTGAGTCGGAGGGGGGCCTTACAGATACGCAGTATTTT.

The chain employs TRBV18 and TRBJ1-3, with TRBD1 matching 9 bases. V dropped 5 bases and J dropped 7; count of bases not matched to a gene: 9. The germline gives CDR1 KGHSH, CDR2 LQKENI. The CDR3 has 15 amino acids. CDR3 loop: CASSSGQGQVNTIYF. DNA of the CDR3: TGTGCCAGCTCATCGGGACAGGGACAAGTTAACACCATATATTTT.